This TCR beta chain was recorded in a study of T cell responses to AZD1222 COVID-19 vaccine. Study findings and constraints: Most donors were white British, females outnumbered males, and clonal diversity was possibly underestimated. Along spike, vaccine-associated CD4 TCRs were found throughout, with dominance at 160-218 and 743-854. Close to half of all spike-specific TCRs reportedly target regions of the variants that are unmutated. Baseline seropositivity characterized only six AZD1222 recipients.

Produced via immunoSEQ multiplex PCR; TCRdb's table is partial and in-frame only. The top ten hold just over 2.5% of the sample, which has 90,000 to 150,000 clones, about 90% seen once. Trimming removed 3 bases at V and 0 bases at J, with 13 bases between. Germline lookup yields CDR1 LNHDA and CDR2 SQIVND (reference sequence). The CDR3 loop spans 16 amino acids. Remarks on this clone: Its cognate antigen is unknown.

The clonotype was recovered from an adult who received the AZD1222 COVID-19 vaccine. V gene TRBV19 combines with J gene TRBJ2-3, with D possibly matching TRBD2 (7 bases). The sequencing here drew on peripheral blood, taken 28 days after the second AZD1222 dose. The CDR3 reads CASSMGGGPSTDTQYF. In nucleotides, the CDR3 is TGTGCCAGTAGTATGGGCGGGGGCCCTAGCACAGATACGCAGTATTTT.